Ten or more counts support the clone carrying this T cell receptor (beta chain). The sample originates from a study of T cells in Graves' hyperthyroidism and ophthalmopathy. The CDR3 runs 14 residues. CDR1 is GTSNPN, CDR2 SVGIG, per germline (reference sequence). With 5 bases removed from V and 1 base from J, the gap between germline ends came to 14 bases. Template material for amplifying TCR beta CDR3 regions consisted of RNA transcripts. The study used the HTBI primer set for a first-round RT-PCR of the TCR CDR3. TCRdb re-derived calls from the multiplex PCR reads in MiXCR, one entry per CDR3 protein. The repertoire holds about 640,000 distinct CDR3 sequences, with around 20% as singletons.

The TCR was taken from a young man with Graves' ophthalmopathy. The specimen was blood. This chain uses TRBV30 with TRBJ1-2, with a possible D match to TRBD1 (6 bases). The CDR3 DNA is TGTGCCTGGCTAAACAGGGCTCGTAACTATGGCTACACCTTC. Translation gives CAWLNRARNYGYTF. Variable domain in full (rest from reference TRBV30 and TRBJ1-2): SQTIHQWPATLVQPVGSPLSLECTVEGTSNPNLYWYRQAAGRGLQLLFYSVGIGQISSEVPQNLSASRPQDRQFILSSKKLLLSDSGFYLCAWLNRARNYGYTFGSGTRLTVV.